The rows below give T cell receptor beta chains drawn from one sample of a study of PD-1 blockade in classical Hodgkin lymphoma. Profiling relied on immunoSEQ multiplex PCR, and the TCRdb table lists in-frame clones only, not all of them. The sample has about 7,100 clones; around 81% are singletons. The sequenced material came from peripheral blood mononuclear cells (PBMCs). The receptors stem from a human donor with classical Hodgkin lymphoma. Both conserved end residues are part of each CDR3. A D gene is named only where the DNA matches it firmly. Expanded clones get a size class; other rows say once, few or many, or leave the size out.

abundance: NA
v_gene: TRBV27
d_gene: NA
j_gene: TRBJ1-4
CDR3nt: TGTGCCAGCAGTTTTAATTGGGACATAGGGGAAAAACTGTTTTTT
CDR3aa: CASSFNWDIGEKLFF

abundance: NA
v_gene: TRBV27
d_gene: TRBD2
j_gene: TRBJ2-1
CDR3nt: TGTGCCAGCAGTCCGACTAGTGGGGGGGGCTACAATGAGCAGTTCTTC
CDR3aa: CASSPTSGGGYNEQFF

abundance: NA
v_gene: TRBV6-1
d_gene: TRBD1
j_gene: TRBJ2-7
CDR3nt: TGTGCCAGCAGTGAAGGACAGGGTGGGTCCTACGAGCAGTACTTC
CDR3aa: CASSEGQGGSYEQYF

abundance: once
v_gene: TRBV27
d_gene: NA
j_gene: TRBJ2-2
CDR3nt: TGTGCCAGCAGTTTGGGGCGCGGCGGGGAGCTGTTTTTT
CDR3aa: CASSLGRGGELFF

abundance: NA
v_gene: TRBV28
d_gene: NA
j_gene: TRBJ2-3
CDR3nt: TGTGCCAGCAGTTCCCAGGGAAAAGATACGCAGTATTTT
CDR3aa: CASSSQGKDTQYF

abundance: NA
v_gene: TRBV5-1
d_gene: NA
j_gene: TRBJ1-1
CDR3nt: TGCGCCAGCAGCTTGGGGCGGGGAGGGGTGGACACTGAAGCTTTCTTT
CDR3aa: CASSLGRGGVDTEAFF

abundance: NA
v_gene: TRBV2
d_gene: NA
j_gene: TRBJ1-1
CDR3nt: TGTGCCAGCAGAGTGGACCTAAACACTGAAGCTTTCTTT
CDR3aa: CASRVDLNTEAFF

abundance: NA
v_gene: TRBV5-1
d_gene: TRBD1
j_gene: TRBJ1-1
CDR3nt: TGCGCCAGCAGCTTGGAGGGGTTGGGGACAGGGGCCACTGAAGCTTTCTTT
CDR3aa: CASSLEGLGTGATEAFF

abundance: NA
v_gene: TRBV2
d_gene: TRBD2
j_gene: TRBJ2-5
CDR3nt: TGTGCCAGTAAGGGGCTAGCGGGAGTAGAGACCCAGTACTTC
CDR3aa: CASKGLAGVETQYF

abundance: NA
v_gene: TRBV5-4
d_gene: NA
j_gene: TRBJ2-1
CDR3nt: TGTGCCAGCAGCTCGGGACAAAACAATGAGCAGTTCTTC
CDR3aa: CASSSGQNNEQFF

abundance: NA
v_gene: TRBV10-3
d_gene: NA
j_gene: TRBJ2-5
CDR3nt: TGTGCCATCGCTGCGGCTGGGGGGCTGGGAGAGACCCAGTACTTC
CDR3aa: CAIAAAGGLGETQYF

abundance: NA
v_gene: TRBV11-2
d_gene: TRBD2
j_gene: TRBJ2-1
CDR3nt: TGTGCCAGCAGTCTCAGCGGCGGGGGATGGGATGAGCAGTTCTTC
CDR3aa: CASSLSGGGWDEQFF

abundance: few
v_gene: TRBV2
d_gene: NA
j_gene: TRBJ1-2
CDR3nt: TGTGCCAGCAGCTCAGAAGGGGATGGCTACACCTTC
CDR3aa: CASSSEGDGYTF

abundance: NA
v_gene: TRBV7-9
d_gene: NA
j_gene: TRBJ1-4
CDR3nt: TGTGCCAGCAGCTTCGGCAGGGAGAGTTCTAATGAAAAACTGTTTTTT
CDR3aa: CASSFGRESSNEKLFF

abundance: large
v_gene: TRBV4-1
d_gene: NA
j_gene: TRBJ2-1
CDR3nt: TGCGCCAGCAGCCAAGAGAAAGGGGCGCAGTTCTTC
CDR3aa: CASSQEKGAQFF

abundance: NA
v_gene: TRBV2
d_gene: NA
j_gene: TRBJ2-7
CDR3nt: TGTGCCAGCAGTGAAGGCTTCTACGAGCAGTACTTC
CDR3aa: CASSEGFYEQYF

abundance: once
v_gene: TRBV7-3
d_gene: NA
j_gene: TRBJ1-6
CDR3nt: TGTGCCAGCAGCTTGGGGGGGTTGAATAATTCACCCCTCCACTTT
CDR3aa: CASSLGGLNNSPLHF

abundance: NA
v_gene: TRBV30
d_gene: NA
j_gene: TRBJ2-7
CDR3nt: TGTGCCTGGAATGGGGGGCCATCCTCCTACGAGCAGTACTTC
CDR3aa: CAWNGGPSSYEQYF

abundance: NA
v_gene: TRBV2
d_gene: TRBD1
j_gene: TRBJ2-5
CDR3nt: TGTGCCAGCACCCTGGGACAGGGGTTTGGGACCCAGTACTTC
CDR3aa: CASTLGQGFGTQYF

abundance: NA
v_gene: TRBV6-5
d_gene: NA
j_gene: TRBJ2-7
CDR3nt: TGTGCCAGCAGTTATAGCAGGTTCTCCTACGAGCAGTACTTC
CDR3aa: CASSYSRFSYEQYF

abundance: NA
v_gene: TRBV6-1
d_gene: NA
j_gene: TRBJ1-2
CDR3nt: TGTGCCAGAGGACAGCCTAACTATGGCTACACCTTC
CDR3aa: CARGQPNYGYTF

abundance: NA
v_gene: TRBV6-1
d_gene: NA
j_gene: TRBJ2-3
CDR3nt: TGTGCCAGCAGTGACGGGCCTCCCGAGGGAGATACGCAGTATTTT
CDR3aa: CASSDGPPEGDTQYF

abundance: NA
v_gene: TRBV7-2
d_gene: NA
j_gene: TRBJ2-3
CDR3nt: TGTGCCAGCAGCTATAGCCTGGATACGCAGTATTTT
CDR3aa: CASSYSLDTQYF

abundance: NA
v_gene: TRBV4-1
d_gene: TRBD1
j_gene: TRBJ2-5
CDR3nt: TGCGCCAGCAGCCAAAGGATGGACAGGGGTCAAGAGACCCAGTACTTC
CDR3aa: CASSQRMDRGQETQYF

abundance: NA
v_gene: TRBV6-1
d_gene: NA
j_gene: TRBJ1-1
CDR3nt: TGTGCCAGCAGCCTTACAGGGAACACTGAAGCCTTCTTT
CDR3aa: CASSLTGNTEAFF

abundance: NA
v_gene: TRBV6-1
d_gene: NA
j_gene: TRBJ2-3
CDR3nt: TGTGCCAGCAGTGTGGAGGGGTCAGATACGCAGTATTTT
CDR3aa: CASSVEGSDTQYF

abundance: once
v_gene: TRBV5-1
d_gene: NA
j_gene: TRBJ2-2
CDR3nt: TGCGCCAGCAGCCCCGGGACAACGAACACCGGGGAGCTGTTTTTT
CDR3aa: CASSPGTTNTGELFF

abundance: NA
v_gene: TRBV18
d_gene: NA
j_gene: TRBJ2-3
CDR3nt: TGTGCCAGCTCACCAGACTCAGGGACAGATACGCAGTATTTT
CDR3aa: CASSPDSGTDTQYF

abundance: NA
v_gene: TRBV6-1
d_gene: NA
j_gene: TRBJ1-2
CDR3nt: TGTGCCAGCAGTGAAGCGTCGATCATTACATCTAACTATGGCTACACCTTC
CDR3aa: CASSEASIITSNYGYTF

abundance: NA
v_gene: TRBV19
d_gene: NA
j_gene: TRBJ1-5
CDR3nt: TGTGCCAGTAGTATTCTTGGGGGCCGGCCCCAGCATTTT
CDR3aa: CASSILGGRPQHF

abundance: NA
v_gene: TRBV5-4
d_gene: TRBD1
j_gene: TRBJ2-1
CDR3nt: TGTGCCAGCAGCTTGATACAGGGGGCGAATGAGCAGTTCTTC
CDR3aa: CASSLIQGANEQFF

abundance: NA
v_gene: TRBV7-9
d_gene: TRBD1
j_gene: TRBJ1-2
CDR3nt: TGTGCCAGCAGCTTCGGCACAGGGGTGAACTATGGCTACACCTTC
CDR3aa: CASSFGTGVNYGYTF

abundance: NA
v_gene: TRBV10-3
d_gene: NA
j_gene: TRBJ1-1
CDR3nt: TGTGCCATCAGTGGACAATTGAACACTGAAGCTTTCTTT
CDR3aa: CAISGQLNTEAFF

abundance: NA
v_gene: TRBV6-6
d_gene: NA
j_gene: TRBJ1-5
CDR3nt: TGTGCCAGCGGCAGGGACCGGCCTTATAGCAATCAGCCCCAGCATTTT
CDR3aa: CASGRDRPYSNQPQHF

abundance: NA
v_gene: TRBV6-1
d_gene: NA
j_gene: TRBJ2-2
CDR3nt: TGTGCCAGCAGTGAAGAAGGGGCCTTCACCGGGGAGCTGTTTTTT
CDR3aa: CASSEEGAFTGELFF

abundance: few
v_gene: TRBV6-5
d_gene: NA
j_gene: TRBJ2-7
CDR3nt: TGTGCCAGCAGTACCCGGGGGACCTACGAGCAGTACTTC
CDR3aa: CASSTRGTYEQYF

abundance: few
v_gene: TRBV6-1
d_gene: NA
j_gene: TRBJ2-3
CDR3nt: TGTGCCAGCAGTGAAGAGGTGGGGGGCACAGATACGCAGTATTTT
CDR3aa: CASSEEVGGTDTQYF

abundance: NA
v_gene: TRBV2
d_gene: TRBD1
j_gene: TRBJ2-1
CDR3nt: TGTGCCAGCATCTTATTACAGGGGGCGGGTGAGCAGTTCTTC
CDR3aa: CASILLQGAGEQFF

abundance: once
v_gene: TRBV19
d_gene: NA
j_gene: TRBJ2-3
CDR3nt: TGTGCCAGTAGTCCCTCCACAGATACGCAGTATTTT
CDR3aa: CASSPSTDTQYF

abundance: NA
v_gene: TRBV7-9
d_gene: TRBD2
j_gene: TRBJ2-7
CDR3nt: TGTGCCAGCAGCCCGGTAGCGGGAGTAGGCGAGCAGTACTTC
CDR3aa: CASSPVAGVGEQYF

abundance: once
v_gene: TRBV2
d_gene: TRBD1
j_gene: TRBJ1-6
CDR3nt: TGTGCCAGCAGCTATGGACAGGGGGCCGTCTATAATTCACCCCTCCACTTT
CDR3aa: CASSYGQGAVYNSPLHF

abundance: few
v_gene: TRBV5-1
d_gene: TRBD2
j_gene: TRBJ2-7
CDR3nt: TGCGCCAGCAGCTTGGTTAGCGGGAGCGCCCACGAGCAGTACTTC
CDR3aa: CASSLVSGSAHEQYF

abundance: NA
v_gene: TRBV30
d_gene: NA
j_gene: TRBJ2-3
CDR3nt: TGTGCCTGGAGCACCGATCAAGATACGCAGTATTTT
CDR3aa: CAWSTDQDTQYF

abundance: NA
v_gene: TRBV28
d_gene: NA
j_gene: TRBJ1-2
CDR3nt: TGTGCCAGCAGTTCTTGGGGCGCGAGTGGCTACACCTTC
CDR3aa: CASSSWGASGYTF

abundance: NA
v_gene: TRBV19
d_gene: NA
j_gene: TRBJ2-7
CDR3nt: TGTGCCAGTAGTCCTCAAGTAGGGAGGATCCCCAACGAGCAGTACTTC
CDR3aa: CASSPQVGRIPNEQYF

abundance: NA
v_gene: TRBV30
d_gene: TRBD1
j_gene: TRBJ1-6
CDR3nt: TGTGCCTTGTCTCAGGGGGCAGAATCACCCCTCCACTTT
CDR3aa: CALSQGAESPLHF

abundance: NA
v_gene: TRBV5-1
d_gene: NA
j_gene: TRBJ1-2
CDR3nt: TGCGCCAGCAGCTTCGAAGGGGATGATGGCTACACCTTC
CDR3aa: CASSFEGDDGYTF

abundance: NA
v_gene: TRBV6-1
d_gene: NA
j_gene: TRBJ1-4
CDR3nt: TGTGCCAGCAGTGAAGGGTCAACTAATGAAAAACTGTTTTTT
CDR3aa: CASSEGSTNEKLFF

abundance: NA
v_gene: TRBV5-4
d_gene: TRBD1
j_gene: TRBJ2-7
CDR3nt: TGTGCCAGCAGCTCCGGACAGGGCCTCTCCTACGAGCAGTACTTC
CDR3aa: CASSSGQGLSYEQYF

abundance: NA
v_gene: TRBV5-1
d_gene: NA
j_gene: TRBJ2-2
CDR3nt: TGCGCCAGCAGCTTGGACCTCGCGAACACCGGGGAGCTGTTTTTT
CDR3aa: CASSLDLANTGELFF

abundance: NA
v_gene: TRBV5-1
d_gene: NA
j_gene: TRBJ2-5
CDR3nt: TGCGCCAGCAGCCCCGTGGGGCAAGAGACCCAGTACTTC
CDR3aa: CASSPVGQETQYF

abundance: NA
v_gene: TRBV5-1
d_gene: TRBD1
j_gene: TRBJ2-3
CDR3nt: TGCGCCAGCAGGTGGGACAGGGGAGGAGATACGCAGTATTTT
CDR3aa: CASRWDRGGDTQYF

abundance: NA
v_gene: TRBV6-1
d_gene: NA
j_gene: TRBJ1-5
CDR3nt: TGTGCCAGCAGTGAAAGCGAACAGGGCAATCAGCCCCAGCATTTT
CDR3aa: CASSESEQGNQPQHF

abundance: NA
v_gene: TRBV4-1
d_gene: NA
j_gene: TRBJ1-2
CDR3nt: TGCGCCAGCAGCCAAGATGGTCAGACTTATGGCTACACCTTC
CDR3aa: CASSQDGQTYGYTF

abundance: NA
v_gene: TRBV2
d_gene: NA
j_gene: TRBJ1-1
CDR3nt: TGTGCCAGCTATTGGGGCCGGAACACTGAAGCTTTCTTT
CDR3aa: CASYWGRNTEAFF

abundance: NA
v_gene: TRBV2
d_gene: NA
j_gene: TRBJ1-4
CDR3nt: TGTGCCAGCAGTGAAGAGGGACCCTATAATGAAAAACTGTTTTTT
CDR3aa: CASSEEGPYNEKLFF

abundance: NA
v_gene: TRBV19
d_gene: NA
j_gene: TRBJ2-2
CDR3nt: TGTGCCAGTAGTGGACAGTTTACGAACACCGGGGAGCTGTTTTTT
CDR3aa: CASSGQFTNTGELFF